This T cell receptor beta chain is drawn from a study of early T cells in non-severe SARS-CoV-2 infection. Study-level information: Sequencing targeted bulk RNA from unsorted whole blood, leaving chains unpaired.

V gave up 3 bases and J gave up 5 bases, with 13 bases separating them. The germline gives CDR1 SNHLY, CDR2 FYNNEI. The CDR3 sequence is 14 residues long. This clonotype has a count of ten or more. The protocol attached unique molecular identifiers to individual cDNA molecules. TCRdb itself ran the 5' RACE reads through MiXCR, one entry per CDR3 protein. The data show roughly 45,000 distinct CDR3 sequences, 4% to 5% seen once. The clonotype originates from an adult who was a healthcare worker with PCR-confirmed SARS-CoV-2 infection or an uninfected control (not recorded which). The sequenced material came from whole blood. The chain joins TRBV2 to TRBJ1-2; D remains ambiguous. CDR3 amino acids: CASSDDWEGYGYTF. The CDR3 DNA reads as TGTGCCAGCAGTGATGACTGGGAGGGTTATGGCTACACCTTC.